This TCR beta chain was observed in a study of blood T cell repertoires in COVID-19. For the study at large: COVID-19 samples, acute and convalescent, were from the United States, Italy and Spain. PBMCs, B-cell-depleted T cells, or T cells provided the cDNA or gDNA that made up the material.

In the authors' methods: Researchers report that nucleated cell counts were estimated from reference gene primer amplification. The assay was immunoSEQ multiplex PCR, and TCRdb's table has in-frame clones only and misses some. Clone size and V and J calls were adopted from that table, with D and trimming inferred from the DNA. The sample shows approximately 26,000 clones, around 90% of them seen only once. Sequencing was performed on peripheral blood. The source of this sequence is a woman aged 55-69 years with active COVID-19.

CDR3 bases: TGTGCCAGCACCTTACAGGGGAATGGCTACACCTTC. Its protein is CASTLQGNGYTF. The gene calls are TRBV6-6 and TRBJ1-2; 7 nucleotides match TRBD1. The CDR3 spans 12 residues. With 7 bases clipped from V and 6 bases from J, the junction kept 5 bases outside the gene matches. The germline CDR1 and CDR2 sequences are MNHNY and SVGAGI (reference sequence).